The clone carrying this TCR beta chain occurred many times. Its target is not known. This entry belongs to a study of neurological immune-mediated disorders. Study as a whole: Of around 34 multiple sclerosis patients, roughly 30 were relapsing-remitting and 3 secondary progressive. Study observations and caveats: The repertoires of 18 of 34 multiple sclerosis patients fell into one related-CDR3 cluster (a possible signature) under phylogenetic grouping. In HTLV-1-associated myelopathy, TCR clonal expansion was greatest, and in multiple sclerosis it was least, below healthy controls.

Template-switch 5'RACE cDNA synthesis added a 10-nucleotide unique molecular identifier. TCRdb re-derived calls from the 5' RACE reads in MiXCR, one entry per CDR3 protein. Of over 35,000 distinct CDR3 sequences in the sample, 2% to 2.5% were seen once. The V and J ends lost 2 bases and 5 bases, in that order; junction bases with no gene match: 3. The CDR3 has 14 residues. CDR1 MNHEY and CDR2 SVGAGI come from the germline V gene. The rearrangement links TRBV6-5 to TRBJ1-1; TRBD1 aligns across 9 bases. The sequence was collected from a man aged 50-60 years with multiple sclerosis. Sequencing was done on a sample of PBMCs. CDR3 DNA: TGTGCCAGCAGTTACGACAGGGGGATGACTGAAGCTTTCTTT. Translating it yields CASSYDRGMTEAFF.